Reported below is one TCR beta chain. This clonotype was seen only a few times. Its antigen remains undetermined. It has no much larger one-base neighbor in the sample; base qualities were not kept. This specimen comes from a study of blood T cells in healthy people across ages (dated by TCRdb to about 2015). For the study in its entirety: In model experiments, template switching captured roughly one uniquely barcoded TCR beta cDNA molecule for every two T cells. Two additional independent replicas of 1 million unique cDNA reads from the same blood draw were analyzed for two donors (one aged 18 to 30 and one aged 80 or older). Using deep sequencing normalized with unique cDNA molecular identifiers, the study measured how TCR beta repertoire diversity changes with age. The donors were split into four age groups: young (average about 15 years), middle-aged (more than 35), aged (approximately 60) and long-lived (more than 80).

On the study overall, not on this receptor specifically: Conclusive comparison of naive and antigen-experienced compartments was prevented by the profiling of bulk unsorted PBMCs. The long-lived group showed more naive CD4+ T cells, fewer expanded clones and increased TCR diversity than the aged group, suggesting age selection. Because the CMV infection status of the donors was unknown, age-related changes in expanded clonotypes may potentially have been confounded. Observed TCR beta diversity per million T cells fell roughly linearly with age, and a significant reduction was already apparent by age around 36. Estimates of total diversity from one million sequenced T cells were regarded as lower bounds and underestimates. There was a strong correlation between observed TCR beta diversity and the percentage of naive T cells measured by flow cytometry.

Systemically healthy Caucasian individuals from Russia, some 40 in total and aged roughly 6 to 100 years, were included as donors. About 10 milliliters of peripheral blood were drawn from each donor into EDTA-treated Vacutainer tubes. Ficoll-Paque density-gradient centrifugation was used to isolate PBMCs, with at least 7 million per sample. Total RNA, at least 5 micrograms per sample, was extracted from PBMCs with Trizol reagent. For every donor, flow cytometry on a PBMC aliquot measured the percentage of naive CD45RAhigh/CD27high T cells. The method was 5' RACE. The run used an Illumina HiSeq 2500. A second PCR of roughly 6 to 12 cycles was run with a J-beta primer mix and a sample-barcoded 5' primer. A unique molecular identifier was introduced onto each TCR beta cDNA molecule by a template-switch 5' adaptor carrying 12 random nucleotides. At least 2.5 million CDR3-containing paired-end reads were obtained from each sample. The Mint cDNA synthesis kit, primed by a TRBC-specific oligonucleotide, was used to synthesize first-strand cDNA from all RNA. After uracil-DNA glycosylase treatment, a first 18-cycle PCR used universal primers M1SS and BC2_uni_R on all cDNA. The original pipeline was this. Normalization of each sample was performed by random selection of 1 million high-quality reads, each carrying a distinct molecular identifier. Reads with shared molecular identifiers were discarded instead of being binned into consensus sequences. CDR3 identification, clonotype clustering and error correction used MiTCR with a Q25 quality threshold and the strictest error-elimination algorithm. A nonparametric unseen species model with Euler transformation was used to estimate a lower bound on total TCR beta diversity. Using fastp at Q25 and MiXCR, TCRdb reprocessed the public reads and kept productive beta chains. CDR3 protein sequences are deduplicated, and each keeps its most common genes and DNA. These V and J calls are TCRdb output, not the study's own analysis. The sample contains 750,000 to 850,000 distinct CDR3 sequences, roughly 25% of them found a single time. The top ten hold under 4.5% of the sample.

From its cysteine to its phenylalanine, the CDR3 spans 19 amino acids. Solely the CDR3 DNA is kept, with 57 bases framed from the first base. Relative to germline, V is missing 3 bases and J is missing 0 bases, with 16 bases of the junction outside any gene match. CDR1 and CDR2, looked up from the germline V gene (reference sequence), are SGHKS and YYEKEE. Another study also made use of these data, one on T cells of mothers and their children. The second study reports: Nine systemically healthy Caucasian individuals served as donors, namely three mothers together with their six children. cDNA synthesis consumed the entire amount of extracted RNA, loaded at approximately 1.6 ug RNA in each 15 ul reaction. In the second PCR, the M1S primer introduced both the sample barcodes and 2-4 random nucleotides. Over 8 million TCR beta CDR3 reads were obtained for each mother, and around 3 million reads were obtained for each child. In both related and unrelated pairs, thymic selection shapes the output of TCR recombination in a similar way, with inherited differences having only a minor effect. Normalized repertoire overlap in related mother-child pairs was always slightly higher than in unrelated mother-child pairs, but the difference was never significant. With a sensitivity of about 100 clones per million clonotypes, no persistent microchimeric T cell clones were detected. In the study, deep NGS was used to compare the TCR beta repertoires of mothers and children, and features distinguishing related mother-child pairs from unrelated individuals were sought. Mothers averaged about 40 +/- 4 years of age and children averaged about 10 +/- 4 years. After adapters were ligated using NEBNext reagents, the libraries underwent 100+100 nt paired-end sequencing on an Illumina HiSeq 2000. To avoid cross-contamination, the mother libraries and the child libraries were prepared a month apart and sequenced in separate runs. Between 500,000 and 2,000,000 distinct TCR beta clonotypes were identified per donor. Naive TCR beta clonotypes were estimated from low-frequency clonotypes matched to each donor's FACS-determined naive share, without sorting.

Sequenced material: blood. This TCR was recovered from a boy aged 10-17 years in good health. In this chain, TRBV5-5 is recombined with TRBJ1-1; 8 bases in between match TRBD1. The CDR3 here reads CASSYSGTGLIYMNTEAFF. At the DNA level, the sequence is TGTGCCAGCAGCTATTCCGGGACAGGCCTGATTTATATGAACACTGAAGCTTTCTTT.